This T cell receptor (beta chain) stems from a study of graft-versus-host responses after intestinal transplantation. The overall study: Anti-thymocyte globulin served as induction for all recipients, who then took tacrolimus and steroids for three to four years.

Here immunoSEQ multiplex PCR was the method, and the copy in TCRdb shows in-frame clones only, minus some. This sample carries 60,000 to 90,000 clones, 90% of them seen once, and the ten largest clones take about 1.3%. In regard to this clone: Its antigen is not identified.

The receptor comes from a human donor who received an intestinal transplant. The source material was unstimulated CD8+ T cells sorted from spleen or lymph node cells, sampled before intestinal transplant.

The CDR3 DNA follows: TGTGCCAGCAGCCACCCCGGGACTAGCGGCACAGATACGCAGTATTTT. As protein: CASSHPGTSGTDTQYF. This rearrangement joins TRBV4-2 to TRBJ2-3; 10 nucleotides match TRBD2. CDR3 length: 16 residues. Unmatched junction bases numbered 4, after V lost 3 bases and J lost 1 base. Germline V lookup: CDR1 LGHNA, CDR2 YNFKEQ.